Presented here are 28 T cell receptor beta chains from one specimen sequenced in a study of shared clonotypes between healthy human individuals. The assay was immunoSEQ multiplex PCR, and TCRdb's table has in-frame clones only and misses some. Here the sample spans more than 500,000 clones, roughly 96% being singletons. Selected positively for CCR7 and CD45RO-negative, naive CD8 cells excluded terminally differentiated effector memory CD45RA+ cells. Source material: naive CD8+ T cells sorted from blood. Receptors were obtained from a woman younger than 45 in good health.

On this clone itself: Other nucleotide sequences in the sample specify the same CDR3. The genes are TRBV27 and TRBJ2-7, with D unclear. Germline CDR1 MNHEY, CDR2 SMNVEV (reference sequence). Trimming stripped 5 bases from V and 5 bases from J, with 10 bases between. The CDR3 sequence is 12 residues long. The CDR3 DNA reads as TGTGCCAGCAGTCTTGTGGGCGACGAGCAGTACTTC. Its translation: CASSLVGDEQYF.

V and J are TRBV10-3 and TRBJ2-3, with D tentatively TRBD1 or TRBD2 (5 bases each). The CDR3 consists of 14 residues. Germline values: CDR1 ENHRY, CDR2 SYGVKD. V shed 7 bases and J shed 2 bases, with 13 bases lying between them. CDR3 DNA sequence: TGTGCCATCAACCCCGGGACGTACACAGATACGCAGTATTTT. Amino acids: CAINPGTYTDTQYF.

The chain joins TRBV6-5 to TRBJ1-1; TRBD1 matches 8 bases. Germline CDR1 is MNHEY and CDR2 is SVGAGI. With V trimmed by 4 bases and J by 4 bases, 8 bases remained unmatched. The CDR3 consists of 15 residues. The CDR3 DNA reads as TGTGCCAGCAGTTCGGACAGGGAGAAGGCCACTGAAGCTTTCTTT. This sequence encodes CASSSDREKATEAFF.

This chain links TRBV9 with TRBJ1-2, with D unclear. Trimming removed 4 bases from V and 0 bases from J, with 16 bases in between. The CDR3 sequence is 16 residues long. Germline lookup yields CDR1 SGDLS and CDR2 YYNGEE. The CDR3 sequence is CASSTPGEAANYGYTF. The DNA of the CDR3 is TGTGCCAGCAGCACCCCAGGTGAGGCCGCTAACTATGGCTACACCTTC.

The J gene is TRBJ1-2, the V gene TRBV15, with TRBD1 matching over 7 bases. CDR1 LNHNV and CDR2 YYDKDF come from the germline V gene (reference sequence). V was clipped by 4 bases and J by 0 bases; unmatched bases: 11. There are 17 residues in the CDR3. The CDR3 nucleotides read TGTGCCACCAGCAAAGGGGCCGGGACAGTTACTAACTATGGCTACACCTTC. This codes for CATSKGAGTVTNYGYTF.

The CDR3 nucleotides read TGTGCCAGCACCAGCCCGGCAGCGGTAACAGATACGCAGTATTTT. This gives the protein CASTSPAAVTDTQYF. This chain connects TRBV5-6 to TRBJ2-3; D may be TRBD2 (5 bases). Germline V gene data show CDR1 as SGHDT and CDR2 as YYEEEE. Trimming left V 6 bases short and J 3 bases short, with 17 bases between. This CDR3 has 15 residues.

The genes are TRBV7-9 and TRBJ2-7; no definite D call. V lost 1 base, J lost 3 bases, and 13 bases lay in between. From germline, CDR1 is SEHNR and CDR2 FQNEAQ (reference sequence). The CDR3 totals 15 residues. The CDR3, as DNA: TGTGCCAGCAGCTTAGACTTGGGAAGCATCTACGAGCAGTACTTC. Translated: CASSLDLGSIYEQYF.

The rearrangement uses TRBV29-1 and TRBJ2-1, with 8 nucleotides matching TRBD2. Looked up from germline, CDR1 is SQVTM and CDR2 is ANQGSEA. The ends lost 4 bases at V and 0 bases at J; junction bases unmatched: 5. The CDR3 consists of 15 residues. CDR3 loop: CSVGGRTNSYNEQFF. The CDR3 region has the DNA TGCAGCGTTGGCGGGAGGACCAACTCCTACAATGAGCAGTTCTTC.

V and J are TRBV27 and TRBJ2-7; possibly TRBD1 for D (5 bases). Germline-derived CDR1 and CDR2 are MNHEY and SMNVEV (reference sequence). CDR3 size: 12 residues. The ends were cut back, 3 bases at V and 7 bases at J, with 10 bases in the middle. The CDR3 is CASSLAPGEQYF. CDR3 nucleotides: TGTGCCAGCAGTTTGGCCCCAGGGGAGCAGTACTTC.

The chain combines TRBV14 with TRBJ2-7; no reliable D call. Deletions cut 1 base from V and 0 bases from J, with 7 bases between. Germline values: CDR1 SGHDN, CDR2 FVKESK. The CDR3 runs 14 residues. The CDR3 loop is CASSQGSSSYEQYF. CDR3 sequence (DNA): TGTGCCAGCAGCCAAGGTTCCAGCTCCTACGAGCAGTACTTC.

The chain carries TRBV11-2 and TRBJ2-7; 10 nucleotides agree with TRBD1. V was clipped by 1 base and J by 6 bases; unmatched bases: 6. The CDR3 runs to 15 residues. The germline V gene has CDR1 SGHAT and CDR2 FQNNGV. The CDR3 DNA reads TGTGCCAGCAGCTTAGTGGGACAGGGGTCCGGCGAGCAGTACTTC. This codes for CASSLVGQGSGEQYF.

The gene calls are TRBV27 and TRBJ2-7; TRBD2 aligns across 8 bases. The length of the CDR3 is 17 residues. CDR1 is MNHEY and CDR2 is SMNVEV in the germline V gene (reference sequence). With 1 base clipped from V and 4 bases from J, the junction kept 12 bases outside the gene matches. CDR3 protein: CASSLFFPGTSIYEQYF. CDR3 bases: TGTGCCAGCAGTTTATTCTTCCCCGGGACTAGTATTTACGAGCAGTACTTC.

V gene TRBV6-6 combines with J gene TRBJ1-1; tentative D call: TRBD1 (5 bases). V was trimmed by 5 bases and J by 1 base, leaving 11 bases between them. In germline, CDR1 is MNHNY, CDR2 SVGAGI (reference sequence). The CDR3 length is 14 residues. For the CDR3, the DNA is TGTGCCAGCAGTCCCCTGACAGAGAACACTGAAGCTTTCTTT. Its protein is CASSPLTENTEAFF.

The chain combines TRBV27 with TRBJ2-6; D perhaps matches TRBD1 (6 bases). Per the germline V gene, CDR1 is MNHEY and CDR2 is SMNVEV (reference sequence). Trimming removed 7 bases from V and 0 bases from J, with 10 bases in between. This CDR3 is 15 amino acids long. The CDR3 reads CASNPRGSGANVLTF. DNA for the CDR3: TGTGCCAGCAACCCCAGGGGCTCTGGGGCCAACGTCCTGACTTTC.

This clone was detected once. The J gene is TRBJ2-7, the V gene TRBV27; maybe TRBD1 (5 bases). Germline-derived CDR1 and CDR2 are MNHEY and SMNVEV (reference sequence). The CDR3 loop spans 15 amino acids. Trimming removed 3 bases at V and 5 bases at J, with 17 bases between. DNA for the CDR3: TGTGCCAGCAGTTTTCTGTCGAAAGGGGTCGACGAGCAGTACTTC. It encodes CASSFLSKGVDEQYF.

V and J are TRBV27 and TRBJ1-2; D may be TRBD1 (5 bases). CDR3 length: 11 amino acids. Germline V gene sequence: CDR1 MNHEY, CDR2 SMNVEV (reference sequence). V lost 11 bases and J lost 8, with 15 bases in between. CDR3 protein: CAAGQAKGYTF. CDR3 in DNA: TGTGCCGCGGGGCAGGCCAAAGGCTACACCTTC.

The CDR3 DNA reads as TGTGCCAGCAGTGACAGTCCGAACACTGAAGCTTTCTTT. Translation gives CASSDSPNTEAFF. The chain joins TRBV6-4 to TRBJ1-1, with D hard to call. V dropped 2 bases and J dropped 1 base, with 5 bases sitting between them. Germline loops: CDR1 MRHNA, CDR2 SNTAGT. This CDR3 is built from 13 residues.

Here the CDR3 DNA reads TGTGCCTGGAGTGTTGGGACTAGCTCCTACAATGAGCAGTTCTTC. Translating it yields CAWSVGTSSYNEQFF. The chain uses TRBV30 and TRBJ2-1, with TRBD2 matching 8 bases. Trimming removed 0 bases from V and 0 bases from J; junction bases left unmatched: 1. The CDR3 sequence is 15 residues long. The germline V gene has CDR1 GTSNPN and CDR2 SVGIG (reference sequence).

The chain recombines TRBV6-5 with TRBJ2-2; D remains ambiguous. The CDR3 totals 14 residues. The germline gives CDR1 MNHEY, CDR2 SVGAGI. V was clipped by 11 bases and J by 6 bases, with 19 bases between them. The CDR3 loop is CAASPGQAAGELFF. In nucleotides, the CDR3 is TGTGCCGCGAGCCCCGGGCAGGCAGCCGGGGAGCTGTTTTTT.

This chain links TRBV28 with TRBJ1-5, with TRBD1 identical over 10 bases. This CDR3 region has 16 residues. V lost 6 bases to trimming and J lost 6 bases; unmatched junction nucleotides: 11. Germline V gene sequence: CDR1 MDHEN, CDR2 SYDVKM. For the CDR3, the DNA is TGTGCCAGCAGGTTAACGACAGGGGGCGTGGGTCAGCCCCAGCATTTT. Its translation: CASRLTTGGVGQPQHF.

V gene TRBV27 combines with J gene TRBJ1-4; D gene ambiguous. The CDR3 runs to 17 residues. Germline V gene data show CDR1 as MNHEY and CDR2 as SMNVEV (reference sequence). V dropped 2 bases and J dropped 0 bases, with 13 bases sitting between them. CDR3 sequence reads: CASSLGLSGSTNEKLFF. Here the CDR3 DNA reads TGTGCCAGCAGTTTAGGCCTCTCAGGTTCAACTAATGAAAAACTGTTTTTT.

V and J are TRBV29-1 and TRBJ2-2, with 7 nucleotides matching TRBD1. V shed 3 bases, J shed 2 bases, and the junction held 3 bases outside the gene matches. CDR1 is SQVTM and CDR2 is ANQGSEA in the germline V gene. The CDR3 extends over 14 amino acids. The CDR3 is CSVDEGANTGELFF. DNA for the CDR3: TGCAGCGTTGATGAGGGGGCCAACACCGGGGAGCTGTTTTTT.

As DNA, the CDR3 is TGTGCCAGCAGCTTAATTTCAGGGTTGGATGAGCAGTTCTTC. Translated, it gives CASSLISGLDEQFF. The chain recombines TRBV7-9 with TRBJ2-1; tentatively, D is TRBD1 (5 bases). The ends were cut back, 2 bases at V and 8 bases at J, with 13 bases in the middle. The CDR3 length is 14 residues. Germline V gives CDR1 SEHNR, CDR2 FQNEAQ (reference sequence).

The V and J genes are TRBV11-3 and TRBJ2-1, with 11 bases identical to TRBD2. Trimming took 4 bases from V and 0 from J; bases not matched to a gene: 5. The germline gives CDR1 SGHNT, CDR2 YENEEA. The CDR3 totals 17 residues. The DNA of the CDR3 is TGTGCCAGCAGCTCTAGCGGGAGGACCAGCTCCTACAATGAGCAGTTCTTC. This gives the protein CASSSSGRTSSYNEQFF.

CDR3 sequence reads: CASSWEGLVAGELFF. CDR3 coding DNA: TGCGCCAGCAGCTGGGAGGGCCTCGTTGCCGGGGAGCTGTTTTTT. The rearrangement links TRBV5-1 to TRBJ2-2, with 7 bases matching TRBD2. This CDR3 is built from 15 residues. The ends lost 3 bases at V and 6 bases at J; junction bases unmatched: 8. Germline values: CDR1 SGHRS, CDR2 YFSETQ.

The chain has TRBV4-2 and TRBJ2-7; 9 positions agree with TRBD1. CDR1 and CDR2 from the germline V gene are LGHNA and YNFKEQ. This CDR3 has 16 amino acids. V lost 2 bases and J lost 6; bases outside the gene matches: 11. The CDR3, as DNA: TGTGCCAGCAGCCAAATCCAACCGGGACAGGGCTTCGAGCAGTACTTC. Residues: CASSQIQPGQGFEQYF.

This chain connects TRBV2 to TRBJ1-2, with 9 positions matching TRBD1. The germline CDR1 and CDR2 sequences are SNHLY and FYNNEI. CDR3 length: 15 amino acids. The junction had 10 bases not matched to a gene; V was cut back by 8 bases and J by 3 bases. The CDR3 region has the DNA TGTGCCAGCGATACGGGGGACAGGGCTTACTATGGCTACACCTTC. Its translation: CASDTGDRAYYGYTF.

The chain recombines TRBV5-1 with TRBJ2-5, with D uncertain. Germline V gene lookup returns CDR1 SGHRS and CDR2 YFSETQ. The CDR3 consists of 14 residues. Trimming cost V 0 bases and J 1 base, with 7 bases left between them. The chain's CDR3 is CASSLGNSQETQYF. CDR3 DNA sequence: TGCGCCAGCAGCTTGGGTAACAGCCAAGAGACCCAGTACTTC.